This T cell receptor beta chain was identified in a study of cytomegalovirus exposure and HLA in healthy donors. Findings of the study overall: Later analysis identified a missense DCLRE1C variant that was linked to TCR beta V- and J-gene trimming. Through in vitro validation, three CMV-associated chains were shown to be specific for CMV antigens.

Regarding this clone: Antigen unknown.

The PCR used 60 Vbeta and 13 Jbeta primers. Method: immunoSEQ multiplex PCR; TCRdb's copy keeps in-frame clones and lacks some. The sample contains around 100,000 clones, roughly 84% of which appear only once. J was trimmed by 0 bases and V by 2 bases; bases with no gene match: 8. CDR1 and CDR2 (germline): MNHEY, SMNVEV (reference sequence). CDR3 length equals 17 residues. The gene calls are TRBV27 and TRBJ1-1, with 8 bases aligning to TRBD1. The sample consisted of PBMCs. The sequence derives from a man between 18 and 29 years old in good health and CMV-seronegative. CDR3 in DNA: TGTGCCAGCAGTTTAGATGCGGGACAGGCGTTGAACACTGAAGCTTTCTTT. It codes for CASSLDAGQALNTEAFF.